This T cell receptor (beta chain) was documented in a study of T cell repertoires in cytomegalovirus infection. Study at large: An indication of both CMV infection and matching HLA type came from public TCR beta signatures.

TCRdb used MiXCR to reprocess the reads, holding one entry per CDR3 protein. This sample has approximately 400,000 distinct CDR3 sequences, with approximately 32% found just once. The V gene lost 5 bases and the J gene lost 2 bases, with 9 bases spanning the gap. The V gene's germline CDR1 is SGHTA and CDR2 FQGNSA. CDR3 length equals 13 residues. The study's findings and limits: CMV-specific TCR beta clonotypes restricted by HLA-C dominated the ex vivo response.

As regards this clonotype: Its antigen is not known. In this CDR3 the conserved last residue, phenylalanine or tryptophan, is missing, so a read error is likely.

This sequence originates from a human donor in good health (CMV status not recorded). Some clones in this sample may be carry-over from other donors' samples. The sample comprised PBMCs. The gene calls are TRBV7-2 and TRBJ2-5; the D gene is possibly TRBD1 (5 bases). CDR3 in amino acids: CASSRDSQETQYS. CDR3 bases: TGTGCCAGCAGCCGAGACAGTCAAGAGACCCAGTACTCC.